The 28 T cell receptor beta chains in this list originate from one sample, sequenced in a study of tumor-infiltrating lymphocytes in oesophageal squamous cell carcinoma. TCRdb reprocessed the PCR reads via MiXCR and lists one record per CDR3 protein. The sample lists 17,000 or so distinct CDR3 sequences, 45% to 50% occurring once. The sequenced sample was normal esophageal tissue next to the tumor. The receptors originated from a female donor with esophageal squamous cell carcinoma.

V gene TRBV7-3 combines with J gene TRBJ2-4, with D possibly matching TRBD2 (6 bases). Trimming pared 4 bases from V and 6 bases from J, leaving 13 bases between. The CDR3 is made up of 14 amino acids. CDR1 and CDR2 from the germline V gene are SGHTA and FQGTGA. CDR3 protein: CASSSQPGLNIQYF. CDR3 in DNA: TGTGCCAGCAGCTCCCAACCGGGACTAAACATTCAGTACTTC.

This clonotype was counted many times. This chain connects TRBV7-6 to TRBJ2-1; 9 nucleotides agree with TRBD1. The CDR3 is 13 residues long. V shed 4 bases, J shed 9 bases, and the junction held 4 bases outside the gene matches. Per germline, CDR1 SGHVS and CDR2 FNYEAQ. CDR3: CASSWDRESEQFF. CDR3 coding DNA: TGTGCCAGCAGCTGGGACAGGGAAAGTGAGCAGTTCTTC.

This clonotype was counted between two and nine times. The genes are TRBV12-3 or TRBV12-4 and TRBJ2-5; D is ambiguous. The V gene lost 2 bases and the J gene lost 5 bases, with 6 bases spanning the gap. The CDR3 is 12 residues long. The CDR3 DNA reads as TGTGCCAGCAGTTTATTTGCGGAGACCCAGTACTTC. This translates into CASSLFAETQYF.

The chain has TRBV12-3 or TRBV12-4 and TRBJ2-3; 11 bases align to TRBD2. The closer fit of TRBJ2-7 to the DNA end suggests the J call may be wrong. The CDR3 length is 15 residues. This chain's CDR3 is CASSLLAGEPYEQYF. CDR3 DNA: TGTGCCAGCAGCTTACTAGCGGGAGAACCCTACGAGCAGTACTTC.

By proportion, this clonotype is medium-sized (0.01 to 0.1%). The rearrangement joins TRBV7-8 to TRBJ1-2, with 9 positions matching TRBD1. V gave up 5 bases and J gave up 5 bases; unmatched junction bases: 6. Germline CDR1 is SGHVS and CDR2 is FQNEAQ. This CDR3 region has 14 residues. CDR3 protein: CASSPPGQGYGYTF. CDR3 bases: TGTGCCAGCAGCCCACCGGGACAGGGTTATGGCTACACCTTC.

This clonotype was found a few times. This may be a read error: a much more frequent sequence differs by one nucleotide. The rearrangement uses TRBV7-3 and TRBJ2-1; TRBD2 matches at 10 bases. The J segment lost 2 bases and the V segment lost 5 bases, leaving 3 bases of the junction unmatched. From germline, CDR1 is SGHTA and CDR2 FQGTGA. This CDR3 is built from 15 residues. The CDR3 reads CASSPGTSAYNEQFF. The CDR3 bases are TGTGCCAGCAGCCCTGGGACTAGCGCCTACAATGAGCAGTTCTTC.

This clonotype was detected a few times. The V and J genes are TRBV6-1 and TRBJ2-7, with D uncertain. Between the trimmed V and J ends, which lost 6 bases and 7 bases, there was a span of 16 bases. In germline, CDR1 is MNHNS, CDR2 SASEGT. The CDR3 spans 13 residues. The CDR3 nucleotides are TGTGCCAGCAGGGACGACTCTGGGTGGGAGCAGTACTTC. This gives the protein CASRDDSGWEQYF.

Regarding this clonotype: Here the CDR3 omits its conserved ending phenylalanine or tryptophan, so a read error is the likely source. The DNA is omitted, as the CDR3 cannot be located on it reliably, and the CDR3 follows TCRdb's listing. The chain has TRBV7-3 and TRBJ2-4; TRBD2 reflects the table's D call only, with no check against the DNA. Germline V gene data show CDR1 as SGHTA and CDR2 as FQGTGA. The CDR3 is 9 residues long, ends included. The CDR3 region is CASSLMGTS.

The chain uses TRBV7-3 and TRBJ2-7; D is unresolved. Near its end, the DNA agrees better with TRBJ2-1, so the J call may be wrong. The CDR3 length is 13 residues. Germline V gene data show CDR1 as SGHTA and CDR2 as FQGTGA. As DNA, the CDR3 is TGTGCCAGCAGCTTATCACGCGACAATGAGCAGTTCTTC. Translating it yields CASSLSRDNEQFF.

The chain has TRBV11-1 and TRBJ2-5; maybe TRBD1 (5 bases). With the DNA end fitting TRBJ2-1 better, the J assignment may be wrong. Germline CDR1 reads SGHAT; CDR2 reads FQDESV (reference sequence). There are 16 residues in the CDR3. CDR3 in amino acids: CASSLGAGSVLNEQFF. CDR3 coding DNA: TGTGCCAGCAGCTTAGGGGCAGGGTCCGTGTTGAATGAGCAGTTCTTC.

This chain links TRBV7-2 with TRBJ2-7; D perhaps matches TRBD2 (7 bases). Germline CDR1 reads SGHTA; CDR2 reads FQGNSA. The length of the CDR3 is 13 residues. V lost 8 bases and J lost 0, with 11 bases in between. CDR3 sequence reads: CASRGASSYEQYF. The CDR3, as DNA: TGTGCCAGCCGGGGGGCTAGCTCCTACGAGCAGTACTTC. The full variable domain, its missing parts supplied by reference TRBV7-2 and TRBJ2-7, is GAGVSQSPSNKVTEKGKDVELRCDPISGHTALYWYRQSLGQGLEFLIYFQGNSAPDKSGLPSDRFSAERTGGSVSTLTIQRTQQEDSAVYLCASRGASSYEQYFGPGTRLTVT.

Ten or more counts support this clonotype. The chain has TRBV6-1 and TRBJ2-7, with 7 nucleotides matching TRBD1. Unmatched junction bases numbered 8, after V lost 6 bases and J lost 3 bases. Per the germline V gene, CDR1 is MNHNS and CDR2 is SASEGT. The CDR3 has 14 residues. CDR3 nucleotides: TGTGCCAGCAGCCGACCGGGACAGTACTACGAGCAGTACTTC. Translated: CASSRPGQYYEQYF.

The rearrangement joins TRBV2 to TRBJ2-1, with D perhaps matching TRBD2 (6 bases). The DNA end is more similar to TRBJ2-5, so the J call may be wrong. Germline CDR1 and CDR2: SNHLY and FYNNEI. The CDR3 is made up of 17 amino acids. CDR3 residues: CASGEVGVPHGQETQYF. CDR3 DNA sequence: TGTGCCAGCGGGGAGGTCGGGGTTCCTCATGGCCAAGAGACCCAGTACTTC.

This CDR3 is CASSLDHGSYEQYF. The DNA for the CDR3 is TGTGCCAGCAGCTTAGATCATGGTTCGTACGAGCAGTACTTC. V usage is TRBV7-2 and J usage is TRBJ2-6; D is unresolved. The last part of the DNA fits TRBJ2-7 better; the J call may be wrong. The germline V gene has CDR1 SGHTA and CDR2 FQGNSA. This CDR3 comprises 14 residues.

In this sample, this clonotype is medium-sized. The rearrangement joins TRBV7-3 to TRBJ2-7; D unresolved. The CDR3 runs 13 residues. V lost 4 bases and J lost 7, with 14 bases in between. CDR1 SGHTA and CDR2 FQGTGA come from the germline V gene. The DNA of the CDR3 is TGTGCCAGCAGCTCAACGTACTTAGGGGAGCAGTACTTC. It codes for CASSSTYLGEQYF.

This clonotype has a handful of counts. Being one base from a much bigger clone, this may be a read error. The chain couples TRBV7-8 to TRBJ2-7, with TRBD1 matching 7 bases. The junction had 14 bases not matched to a gene; V was cut back by 5 bases and J by 7 bases. Germline-derived CDR1 and CDR2 are SGHVS and FQNEAQ. The CDR3 spans 15 residues. The DNA of the CDR3 is TGTGCCAGCAGCCAAAGGGACAGCTCCTACAATGAGCAGTACTTC. Translation gives CASSQRDSSYNEQYF.

This clonotype counts as medium-sized. A single base separates this from a much larger clone, so it may be a read error. The chain is built from TRBV7-3 and TRBJ2-7, with D hard to call. The germline V and J ends were trimmed by 0 bases and 7 bases, with 10 bases remaining between them. The CDR3 contains 13 residues. Germline CDR1 reads SGHTA; CDR2 reads FQGTGA. CDR3 loop: CASSLTAGNEQYF. The DNA for the CDR3 is TGTGCCAGCAGCTTAACTGCCGGTAATGAGCAGTACTTC.

A few counts support this clonotype. This chain joins TRBV18 and TRBJ2-1; D possibly corresponds to TRBD2 (6 bases). The assigned J gene may be wrong: the sequence end matches TRBJ2-7 better. CDR3 length equals 16 residues. Germline V CDR1 and CDR2: KGHSH, LQKENI. CDR3 bases: TGTGCCAGCTCACCAGTCCATGGAGGGGTTCTCTACGAGCAGTACTTC. It encodes CASSPVHGGVLYEQYF.

With regard to this clonotype: The junction shows a germline mismatch at one end, possibly a read error. The chain recombines TRBV7-7 with TRBJ2-1; the match to TRBD1 covers 9 bases. The DNA end is a closer match to TRBJ2-5, so the J assignment may be wrong. The CDR3 totals 14 residues. Germline assignment: CDR1 SSHAT and CDR2 FNYEAQ (reference sequence). The CDR3 coding sequence is TGTGCTAGCAGCCCGACAGGGGGAGGAGAGACCCAGTACTTC. Its protein is CASSPTGGGETQYF.

The rearrangement joins TRBV6-4 to TRBJ2-5; no definite D call. The DNA end is more similar to TRBJ2-7, so the J call may be wrong. This CDR3 contains 11 residues. Germline CDR1 MRHNA, CDR2 SNTAGT. The CDR3 reads CASTRNYEQYF. For the CDR3, the DNA is TGTGCCAGCACCCGGAACTACGAGCAGTACTTC.

V gene TRBV7-2 combines with J gene TRBJ2-3, with D unclear. From germline, CDR1 is SGHTA and CDR2 FQGNSA. V lost 5 bases and J lost 3, with 12 bases in between. This CDR3 spans 14 amino acids. CDR3 in DNA: TGTGCCAGCAGCCCCGTAGGCCAGACAGATACGCAGTATTTT. This gives the protein CASSPVGQTDTQYF.

The chain recombines TRBV19 with TRBJ2-3, with 10 bases lining up with TRBD1. CDR1 LNHDA and CDR2 SQIVND come from the germline V gene (reference sequence). V gave up 3 bases and J gave up 5 bases; unmatched junction bases: 5. This CDR3 contains 15 residues. The CDR3 protein is CASSIRGQGKDTQYF. As DNA, the CDR3 is TGTGCCAGTAGTATTCGGGGACAGGGGAAAGATACGCAGTATTTT.

In this sample, this clonotype turned up a few times. The chain couples TRBV12-3 or TRBV12-4 to TRBJ2-3, with 13 nucleotides matching TRBD2. The J call is doubtful: the DNA matches TRBJ2-7 better. The CDR3 is made up of 14 amino acids. CDR3 DNA sequence: TGTGCCAGCAGTTGGACTAGCGGGGGCTACGAGCAGTACTTC. Its translation is CASSWTSGGYEQYF.

This clonotype was counted at least ten times. CDR3 residues: CASRNRDSETQYF. The DNA for the CDR3 is TGTGCCAGTAGGAACCGGGACTCGGAGACCCAGTACTTC. The rearrangement links TRBV19 to TRBJ2-5; the D gene is possibly TRBD2 (6 bases). The germline V gene has CDR1 LNHDA and CDR2 SQIVND (reference sequence). This CDR3 region has 13 residues. Trimming took off 6 bases at V and 5 bases at J, with 13 bases between the two ends.

Ten or more counts support this clonotype. This may be a read error: a much more frequent sequence differs by one nucleotide. The chain couples TRBV7-2 to TRBJ2-7; 10 bases align to TRBD2. Germline loops: CDR1 SGHTA, CDR2 FQGNSA. The CDR3 is made up of 15 amino acids. V was pared by 0 bases and J by 7 bases, with 6 bases of the junction left unmatched. The CDR3 loop is CASSLAGLADNEQYF. The CDR3 DNA follows: TGTGCCAGCAGCTTAGCAGGACTAGCGGACAATGAGCAGTACTTC.

This clonotype has just one count. The chain uses TRBV11-2 and TRBJ2-1; perhaps TRBD2 as D (6 bases). The DNA end lines up better with TRBJ2-7; the J call may be wrong. The length of the CDR3 is 16 residues. From germline, CDR1 is SGHAT and CDR2 FQNNGV. CDR3 in amino acids: CASSLDRASASYEQYF. The CDR3 DNA is TGTGCCAGCAGCTTAGATCGGGCTAGCGCATCGTACGAGCAGTACTTC.

This chain uses TRBV7-3 with TRBJ2-5; weak D call: TRBD1 (7 bases). The end of the DNA aligns better with TRBJ2-1, so the J call may be wrong. Germline-derived CDR1 and CDR2 are SGHTA and FQGTGA. This CDR3 comprises 16 residues. In DNA, the CDR3 is TGTGCCAGCAGCTTGGCTGCGGGACAGCTTTACAATGAGCAGTTCTTC. Its protein is CASSLAAGQLYNEQFF.

Relative to its sample, this clonotype is medium-sized. This chain uses TRBV12-3 or TRBV12-4 with TRBJ2-1; 10 bases map to TRBD2. Trimming took 7 bases from V and 8 from J; bases not matched to a gene: 11. The CDR3 length is 15 residues. The CDR3 sequence: CASTLGGAGGDEQFF. The CDR3, as DNA: TGTGCCAGCACCCTTGGCGGAGCGGGAGGGGATGAGCAGTTCTTC.